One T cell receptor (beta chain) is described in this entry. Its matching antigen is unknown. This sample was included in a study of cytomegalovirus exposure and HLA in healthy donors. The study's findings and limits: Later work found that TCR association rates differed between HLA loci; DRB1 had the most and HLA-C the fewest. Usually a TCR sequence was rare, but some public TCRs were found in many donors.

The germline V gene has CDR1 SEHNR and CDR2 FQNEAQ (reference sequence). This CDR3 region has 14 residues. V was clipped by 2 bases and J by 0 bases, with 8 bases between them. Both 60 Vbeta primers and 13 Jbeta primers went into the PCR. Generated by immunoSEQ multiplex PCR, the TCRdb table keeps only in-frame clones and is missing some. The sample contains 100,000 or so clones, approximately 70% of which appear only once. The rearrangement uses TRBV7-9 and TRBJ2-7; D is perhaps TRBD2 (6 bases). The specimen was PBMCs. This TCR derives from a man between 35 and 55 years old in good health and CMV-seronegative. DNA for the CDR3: TGTGCCAGCAGCTTATCCGGGAGCTCCTACGAGCAGTACTTC. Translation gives CASSLSGSSYEQYF.